This TCR beta chain was retrieved from a study of shared clonotypes between healthy human individuals. TCRdb's copy holds only in-frame clones and misses some; the assay was immunoSEQ multiplex PCR. The sample lists about 550,000 clones, just under 97% occurring once. V shed 7 bases and J 0 bases; nucleotides not matched to a gene: 16. The CDR3 spans 18 residues. Germline lookup yields CDR1 ENHRY and CDR2 SYGVKD. Terminally differentiated effector memory CD45RA+ cells were excluded from the naive CD8 cells, which were CD45RO-negative and positively selected for CCR7. Specimen: naive CD8+ T cells sorted from blood. The receptor was isolated from a woman between 25 and 40 years old in good health. This sequence joins TRBV10-3 and TRBJ2-3, with 7 nucleotides matching TRBD1. CDR3 loop: CAIMRGTDQAPSTDTQYF. In DNA form, the CDR3 reads TGTGCCATCATGAGGGGGACAGATCAAGCCCCTAGCACAGATACGCAGTATTTT.